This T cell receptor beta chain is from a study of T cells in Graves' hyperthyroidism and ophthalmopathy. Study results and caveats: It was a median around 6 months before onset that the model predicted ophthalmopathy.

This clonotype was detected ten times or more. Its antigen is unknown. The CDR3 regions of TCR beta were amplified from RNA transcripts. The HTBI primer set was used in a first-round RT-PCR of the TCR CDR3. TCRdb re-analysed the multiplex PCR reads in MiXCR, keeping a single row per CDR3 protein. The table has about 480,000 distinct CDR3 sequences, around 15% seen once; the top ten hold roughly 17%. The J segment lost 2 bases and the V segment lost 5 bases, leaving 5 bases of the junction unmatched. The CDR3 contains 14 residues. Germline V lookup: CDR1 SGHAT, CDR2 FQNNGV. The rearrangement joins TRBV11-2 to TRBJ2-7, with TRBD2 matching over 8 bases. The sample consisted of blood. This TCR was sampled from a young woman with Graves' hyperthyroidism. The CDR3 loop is CASSTLAETYEQYF. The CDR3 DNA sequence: TGTGCCAGCAGCACACTAGCGGAGACCTACGAGCAGTACTTC.